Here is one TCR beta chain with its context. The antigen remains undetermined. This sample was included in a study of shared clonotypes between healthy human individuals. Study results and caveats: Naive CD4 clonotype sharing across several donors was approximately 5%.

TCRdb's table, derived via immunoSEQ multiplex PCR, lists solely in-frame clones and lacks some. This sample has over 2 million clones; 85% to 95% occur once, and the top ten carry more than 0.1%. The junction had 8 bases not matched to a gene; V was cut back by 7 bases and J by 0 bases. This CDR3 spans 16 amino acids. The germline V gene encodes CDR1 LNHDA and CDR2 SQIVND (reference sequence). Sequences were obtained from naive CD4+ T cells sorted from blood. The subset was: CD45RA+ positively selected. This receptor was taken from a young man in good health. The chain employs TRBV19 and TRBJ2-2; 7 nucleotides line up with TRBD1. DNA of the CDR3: TGTGCCAGTAAACCCGGGACAGCAGCGAACACCGGGGAGCTGTTTTTT. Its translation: CASKPGTAANTGELFF. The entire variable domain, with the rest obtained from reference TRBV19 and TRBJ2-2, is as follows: DGGITQSPKYLFRKEGQNVTLSCEQNLNHDAMYWYRQDPGQGLRLIYYSQIVNDFQKGDIAEGYSVSREKKESFPLTVTSAQKNPTAFYLCASKPGTAANTGELFFGEGSRLTVL.